These 28 T cell receptor beta chains came from one sample sequenced in a study of T cells in Graves' hyperthyroidism and ophthalmopathy. Amplified TCR beta CDR3 regions derived from RNA transcripts. Researchers ran a first-round RT-PCR on the TCR CDR3 using the HTBI primer set. Using its own MiXCR run on the multiplex PCR reads, TCRdb lists one record per CDR3 protein. This sample has under 350,000 distinct CDR3 sequences; roughly 18% occur once, and the top ten carry about 49%. Material for sequencing was blood. These receptors all stem from a woman in her fifties or sixties with Graves' hyperthyroidism.

CDR3 residues: CASSEGLRDRDYNEQFF. CDR3 in DNA: TGTGCCAGCAGTGAGGGCCTCAGGGACAGGGACTACAATGAGCAGTTCTTC. The rearrangement links TRBV25-1 to TRBJ2-1, with 9 bases aligning to TRBD1. The CDR3 contains 17 residues. CDR1 and CDR2 (germline): MGHDK, SYGVNS. V dropped 3 bases and J dropped 3; count of bases not matched to a gene: 9.

At least ten counts were recorded for this clonotype. The chain uses TRBV28 and TRBJ1-1; D gene ambiguous. This CDR3 comprises 16 residues. Germline CDR1 and CDR2: MDHEN and SYDVKM. V was shortened by 1 base and J by 4 bases, with 16 bases between the two germline ends. CDR3 DNA: TGTGCCAGCAGTTTATATTTCAGAACTCTGGGCACTGAAGCTTTCTTT. This translates into CASSLYFRTLGTEAFF.

This clonotype was seen more than once but under ten times. The J gene is TRBJ2-3, the V gene TRBV7-9, with no clear D. The CDR3 is 11 residues long. V dropped 3 bases and J dropped 11 bases, with 9 bases sitting between them. Germline lookup yields CDR1 SEHNR and CDR2 FQNEAQ (reference sequence). Here the CDR3 reads CASSFGVGQYF. CDR3 sequence (DNA): TGTGCCAGCAGCTTTGGAGTTGGGCAGTATTTT.

The chain links TRBV12-3 or TRBV12-4 to TRBJ2-1; 9 bases match TRBD2. The V segment lost 6 bases and the J segment 2 bases; nucleotides outside the gene matches: 5. CDR3 length equals 15 residues. Written as DNA, the CDR3 is TGTGCCAGCAGGAGCGGGGGGTCACCCTACAATGAGCAGTTCTTC. This sequence encodes CASRSGGSPYNEQFF.

This clonotype has ten or more counts. J is TRBJ2-1 and V is TRBV5-1; D may be TRBD2 (7 bases). V lost 2 bases and J lost 2, with 11 bases in between. This CDR3 comprises 15 residues. Germline CDR1 SGHRS, CDR2 YFSETQ. The CDR3 DNA reads as TGCGCCAGCAGCTTAGGGGGGGTGGCCTACAATGAGCAGTTCTTC. It encodes CASSLGGVAYNEQFF.

CDR3 residues: CASSQVPVATNEKLFF. CDR3 DNA: TGTGCCAGCAGCCAAGTGCCGGTAGCAACTAATGAAAAACTGTTTTTT. This chain connects TRBV3-1 to TRBJ1-4; D unresolved. CDR1 is LGHDT, CDR2 YNNKEL, per germline (reference sequence). With 1 base removed from V and 0 bases from J, the gap between germline ends came to 9 bases. The CDR3 length is 16 residues.

This clonotype was detected a few times. The chain joins TRBV12-3 or TRBV12-4 to TRBJ1-2; D uncertain. Deletions cut 6 bases from V and 4 bases from J, with 15 bases between. The CDR3 extends over 14 amino acids. The CDR3 nucleotides are TGTGCCAGCAGCCCCGTTCTGGGTGGCTATGGCTACACCTTC. Translated: CASSPVLGGYGYTF.

This sequence joins TRBV7-3 and TRBJ2-1; 12 nucleotides line up with TRBD2. The V and J ends lost 5 bases and 4 bases, in that order; junction bases with no gene match: 9. Germline V CDR1 and CDR2: SGHTA, FQGTGA. The CDR3 is 17 residues long. CDR3 protein: CASSPGAGLAGYNEQFF. The DNA of the CDR3 is TGTGCCAGCAGCCCGGGGGCCGGACTAGCGGGATACAATGAGCAGTTCTTC.

This clonotype was seen ten or more times. The V and J genes are TRBV28 and TRBJ1-2; D remains ambiguous. Deletions cut 2 bases from V and 3 bases from J, with 4 bases between. Germline V CDR1 and CDR2: MDHEN, SYDVKM. This CDR3 is built from 12 residues. CDR3 in amino acids: CASSLNDYGYTF. The CDR3 bases are TGTGCCAGCAGTTTAAACGACTATGGCTACACCTTC.

This clonotype was observed a handful of times. The J gene is TRBJ2-2, the V gene TRBV20-1, with TRBD1 matching 9 bases. The CDR3 length is 13 residues. Per the germline V gene, CDR1 is DFQATT and CDR2 is SNEGSKA (reference sequence). As DNA, the CDR3 is TGCAGCCTGGGACAGGGAGATACCGGGGAGCTGTTTTTT. Protein product: CSLGQGDTGELFF.

In its sample, this clonotype was seen many times. One junction end disagrees with the germline gene, perhaps due to a read error. The chain joins TRBV7-7 to TRBJ2-2; 7 bases match TRBD2. Germline CDR1 reads SSHAT; CDR2 reads FNYEAQ (reference sequence). The CDR3 has 18 residues. The CDR3 spells CASSLGTRGSITTGELFF. The CDR3 DNA sequence: TGTGCTAGCAGCTTAGGGACGCGGGGGTCCATTACCACCGGGGAGCTGTTTTTT.

This chain uses TRBV7-3 with TRBJ2-3; D call uncertain. The CDR3 contains 19 residues. The germline gives CDR1 SGHTA, CDR2 FQGTGA. V gave up 1 base and J gave up 0 bases, with 20 bases separating them. The CDR3 sequence: CASSLKPWTTLASTDTQYF. CDR3 nucleotides: TGTGCCAGCAGCTTAAAACCGTGGACGACACTGGCTAGCACAGATACGCAGTATTTT.

A few counts support this clonotype. The chain uses TRBV4-1 and TRBJ2-7; D gene ambiguous. The CDR3 runs to 14 residues. Germline V gives CDR1 MGHRA, CDR2 YSYEKL. With 2 bases removed from V and 2 bases from J, the gap between germline ends came to 10 bases. CDR3 in amino acids: CASSQSRGPYEQYF. The CDR3 nucleotides read TGCGCCAGCAGCCAATCGCGTGGGCCCTACGAGCAGTACTTC.

This sequence joins TRBV6-1 and TRBJ2-1; no definite D call. The CDR3 is 8 residues long. The germline V gene encodes CDR1 MNHNS and CDR2 SASEGT. Trimming took 7 bases from V and 10 from J, leaving 2 bases between them. The CDR3 region is CASNEQFF. In DNA form, the CDR3 reads TGTGCCAGCAACGAGCAGTTCTTC.

This clonotype was detected a few times. J is TRBJ2-2 and V is TRBV30; D may be TRBD1 (6 bases). Germline values: CDR1 GTSNPN, CDR2 SVGIG (reference sequence). CDR3 length: 13 amino acids. V lost 5 bases, J lost 3 bases, and 10 bases lay in between. The chain's CDR3 is CAWDRSYTGELFF. The CDR3 DNA reads as TGTGCCTGGGACAGGTCTTACACCGGGGAGCTGTTTTTT. The whole variable domain, filled in from reference TRBV30 and TRBJ2-2, reads SQTIHQWPATLVQPVGSPLSLECTVEGTSNPNLYWYRQAAGRGLQLLFYSVGIGQISSEVPQNLSASRPQDRQFILSSKKLLLSDSGFYLCAWDRSYTGELFFGEGSRLTVL.

V is TRBV7-2 and J is TRBJ2-4; a possible D gene is TRBD2 (5 bases). Deletions cut 4 bases from V and 0 bases from J, with 13 bases between. The CDR3 runs 16 residues. From germline, CDR1 is SGHTA and CDR2 FQGNSA. The CDR3: CASSSPGSLAKNIQYF. As DNA, the CDR3 is TGTGCCAGCAGCTCCCCGGGGAGCCTAGCCAAAAACATTCAGTACTTC.

V gene TRBV30 combines with J gene TRBJ1-5, with D possibly matching TRBD1 (5 bases). CDR1 GTSNPN and CDR2 SVGIG come from the germline V gene (reference sequence). This CDR3 region has 13 residues. The V gene lost 2 bases and the J gene lost 7 bases, with 12 bases spanning the gap. In nucleotides, the CDR3 is TGTGCCTGGAGTCTGAACTGGGGGCAGCCCCAGCATTTT. This sequence encodes CAWSLNWGQPQHF.

This clonotype has a count of ten or more. This chain connects TRBV6-1 to TRBJ1-1; D unresolved. Germline-derived CDR1 and CDR2 are MNHNS and SASEGT. The CDR3 contains 14 residues. Trimming pared 5 bases from V and 1 base from J, leaving 11 bases between. The CDR3: CASSYTFPNTEAFF. The CDR3 DNA follows: TGTGCCAGCAGTTACACATTCCCGAACACTGAAGCTTTCTTT.

The chain employs TRBV10-3 and TRBJ2-5, with D perhaps matching TRBD2 (7 bases). Germline V gene sequence: CDR1 ENHRY, CDR2 SYGVKD. Deletions cut 3 bases from V and 5 bases from J, with 16 bases between. This CDR3 is 15 amino acids long. CDR3 sequence: CAISDGGGGIETQYF. The CDR3 nucleotides are TGTGCCATCAGTGACGGCGGCGGGGGCATTGAGACCCAGTACTTC.

This clonotype was picked up a small number of times. The chain recombines TRBV19 with TRBJ2-1; 14 nucleotides agree with TRBD2. The CDR3 extends over 18 amino acids. The germline CDR1 and CDR2 sequences are LNHDA and SQIVND (reference sequence). V lost 4 bases, J lost 5 bases, and 10 bases stayed unmatched. The CDR3, as DNA: TGTGCCAGTAGTACTGGACTAGCGGGAGGTGGAATCAACAATGAGCAGTTCTTC. Its protein is CASSTGLAGGGINNEQFF.

In its sample, this clonotype was seen many times. CDR3 loop: CASSLAGDRASDTQYF. The CDR3 DNA is TGTGCCAGCAGCTTAGCAGGGGACCGAGCTTCAGATACGCAGTATTTT. The chain combines TRBV11-1 with TRBJ2-3; tentatively, D is TRBD1 or TRBD2 (5 bases each). The V gene's germline CDR1 is SGHAT and CDR2 FQDESV (reference sequence). This CDR3 is built from 16 residues. Trimming stripped 0 bases from V and 4 bases from J, with 14 bases between.

Regarding this clonotype: With a much larger clone just one base away, this may be a read error. This chain joins TRBV2 and TRBJ2-7; D gene ambiguous. Germline values: CDR1 SNHLY, CDR2 FYNNEI. CDR3 length: 12 amino acids. V was shortened by 6 bases and J by 7 bases, with 13 bases between the two germline ends. The chain's CDR3 is CASRGTPTEQYV. The CDR3, as DNA: TGTGCCAGCAGGGGCACTCCTACGGAGCAGTACGTC.

This clonotype was seen repeatedly, ten times or more. This chain joins TRBV12-3 or TRBV12-4 and TRBJ2-2, with 10 bases fitting TRBD2. V lost 8 bases to trimming and J lost 1 base; unmatched junction nucleotides: 4. This CDR3 comprises 15 residues. The CDR3: CASGGLAVNTGELFF. As DNA, the CDR3 is TGTGCCAGCGGTGGACTAGCGGTGAACACCGGGGAGCTGTTTTTT.

This clonotype was recorded at least ten times. J is TRBJ2-5 and V is TRBV20-1; D is uncertain. In germline, CDR1 is DFQATT, CDR2 SNEGSKA (reference sequence). The V and J ends lost 0 bases and 2 bases respectively, with 10 bases between them. This CDR3 spans 14 amino acids. This CDR3 reads CSARDMGRQETQYF. CDR3 in DNA: TGCAGTGCTAGAGATATGGGCAGACAAGAGACCCAGTACTTC.

The V and J genes are TRBV11-2 and TRBJ2-1; 7 positions match TRBD1. CDR1 and CDR2 from the germline V gene are SGHAT and FQNNGV. The CDR3 sequence is 16 residues long. The V segment lost 2 bases and the J segment 1 base; nucleotides outside the gene matches: 5. CDR3 nucleotide sequence: TGTGCCAGCAGCTTATTTGACAGGGAATCCTACAATGAGCAGTTCTTC. It codes for CASSLFDRESYNEQFF.

There are a few counts of this clonotype. The chain uses TRBV25-1 and TRBJ2-5, with 9 nucleotides matching TRBD1. The CDR3 is made up of 14 amino acids. With V trimmed by 3 bases and J by 5 bases, 4 bases remained unmatched. Germline values: CDR1 MGHDK, CDR2 SYGVNS. This CDR3 is CASSDYRGRETQYF. DNA for the CDR3: TGTGCCAGCAGTGACTACAGGGGGCGGGAGACCCAGTACTTC.

This clonotype was counted only a few times. V and J are TRBV7-3 and TRBJ2-3; TRBD2 agrees at 7 bases. The CDR3 is made up of 18 amino acids. The V and J ends lost 5 bases and 4 bases, in that order; junction bases with no gene match: 18. The germline V gene has CDR1 SGHTA and CDR2 FQGTGA. CDR3 amino acids: CASSPKPAGVLPPDTQYF. CDR3 nucleotides: TGTGCCAGCAGCCCCAAGCCTGCGGGAGTTCTCCCACCAGATACGCAGTATTTT.

This clonotype has just a few counts. This chain connects TRBV19 to TRBJ2-5; no clear D. CDR3 length equals 12 residues. V dropped 3 bases and J dropped 7 bases, with 9 bases sitting between them. Germline lookup yields CDR1 LNHDA and CDR2 SQIVND (reference sequence). As DNA, the CDR3 is TGTGCCAGTAGTATCTTGCGAGTGACCCAGTACTTC. It translates to CASSILRVTQYF.